This entry lists 5 T cell receptor beta chains sequenced from one sample in a study of T cell repertoires in cytomegalovirus infection. TCRdb re-analysed the reads in MiXCR, keeping a single row per CDR3 protein. The data show roughly 500,000 distinct CDR3 sequences, with about 42% seen just once and 43% held by the top ten. What these receptors recognize is not known. This specimen consisted of cultured PBMCs, obtained from culture after CMV antigen stimulation. The receptor source for this set is a human donor in good health (CMV status not recorded). Some clones in this sample may be carry-over from other donors' samples.

Comment on this clonotype: Lacking the conserved final phenylalanine or tryptophan, this CDR3 likely reflects a read error. The chain has TRBV11-3 and TRBJ2-1; no clear D gene. Germline CDR1 is SGHNT and CDR2 is YENEEA. V was clipped by 4 bases and J by 6 bases, with 16 bases between them. The CDR3 consists of 15 residues. CDR3 sequence (DNA): TGTGCCAGCAGCTCTGGTGTTGGGTATGGCAATGAGCAGTTCTCC. Amino acid sequence: CASSSGVGYGNEQFS.

This clonotype was detected ten times or more. V gene TRBV7-2 combines with J gene TRBJ2-7; D uncertain. The V gene's germline CDR1 is SGHTA and CDR2 FQGNSA. Trimming stripped 1 base from V and 2 bases from J, with 9 bases between. This CDR3 has 14 amino acids. Here the CDR3 DNA reads TGTGCCAGCAGCTTAGTTCGCGGAACCTACGAGCAGTACTTC. Encoded protein: CASSLVRGTYEQYF.

The V gene is TRBV10-3, the J gene TRBJ2-7; D is undetermined. There are 14 residues in the CDR3. Trimming cost V 0 bases and J 4 bases, with 10 bases left between them. Per germline, CDR1 ENHRY and CDR2 SYGVKD. The CDR3 protein is CAISESPRFYEQYF. The DNA for the CDR3 is TGTGCCATCAGTGAGTCGCCCAGGTTTTACGAGCAGTACTTC.

This clonotype was detected only a few times. A read error may produce the germline difference seen at one junction end. This chain links TRBV4-1 with TRBJ1-4; D unclear. The CDR3 runs 14 residues. Germline-derived CDR1 and CDR2 are MGHRA and YSYEKL. This chain's CDR3 is CASSPDPTEEKLFF. The CDR3 DNA reads as TGTGCCAGCAGCCCAGACCCGACGGAAGAAAAACTGTTTTTT.

This clonotype came up a few times. The genes are TRBV12-3 or TRBV12-4 and TRBJ1-1; the D is unclear. V lost 2 bases to trimming and J lost 1 base, with 8 bases between them. CDR3 length: 14 amino acids. The DNA for the CDR3 is TGTGCCAGCAGTTTATGGTCGGGGAACACTGAAGCTTTCTTT. Protein: CASSLWSGNTEAFF.